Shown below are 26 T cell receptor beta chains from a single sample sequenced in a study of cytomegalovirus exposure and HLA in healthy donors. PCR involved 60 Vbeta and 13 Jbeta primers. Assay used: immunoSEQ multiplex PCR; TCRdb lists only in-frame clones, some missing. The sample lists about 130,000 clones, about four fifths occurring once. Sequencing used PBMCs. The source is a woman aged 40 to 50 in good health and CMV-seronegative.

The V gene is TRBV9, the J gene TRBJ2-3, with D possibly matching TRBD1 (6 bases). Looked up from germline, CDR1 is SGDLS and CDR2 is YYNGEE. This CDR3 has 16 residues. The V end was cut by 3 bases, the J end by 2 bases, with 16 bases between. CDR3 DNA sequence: TGTGCCAGCAGCGCCGATGTCAGGGGATACACAGATACGCAGTATTTT. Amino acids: CASSADVRGYTDTQYF.

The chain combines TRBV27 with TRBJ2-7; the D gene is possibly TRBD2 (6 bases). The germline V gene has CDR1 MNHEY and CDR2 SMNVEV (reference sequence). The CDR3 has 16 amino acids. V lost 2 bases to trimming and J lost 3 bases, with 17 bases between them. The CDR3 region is CASSLAGRPELYEQYF. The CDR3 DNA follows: TGTGCCAGCAGTTTAGCCGGGAGACCCGAACTCTACGAGCAGTACTTC.

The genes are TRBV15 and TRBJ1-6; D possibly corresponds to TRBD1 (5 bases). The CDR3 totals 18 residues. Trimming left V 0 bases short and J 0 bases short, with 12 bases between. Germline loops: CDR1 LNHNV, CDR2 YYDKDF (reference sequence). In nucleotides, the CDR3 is TGTGCCACCAGCAGAGATAGGGACTCCAGCTCCTATAATTCACCCCTCCACTTT. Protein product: CATSRDRDSSSYNSPLHF.

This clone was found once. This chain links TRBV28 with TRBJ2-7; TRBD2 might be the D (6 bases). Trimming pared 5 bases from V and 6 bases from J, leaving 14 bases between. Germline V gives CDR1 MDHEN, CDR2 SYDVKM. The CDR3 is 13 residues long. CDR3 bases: TGTGCCAGCAGTCCCTCGACTAGACGCGAGCAGTACTTC. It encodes CASSPSTRREQYF.

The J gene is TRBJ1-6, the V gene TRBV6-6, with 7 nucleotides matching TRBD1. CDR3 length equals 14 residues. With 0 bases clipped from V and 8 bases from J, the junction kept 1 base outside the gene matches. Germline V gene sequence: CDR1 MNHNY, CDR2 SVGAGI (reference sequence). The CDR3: CASSYSGQDSPLHF. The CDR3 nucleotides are TGTGCCAGCAGTTACTCCGGACAGGATTCACCCCTCCACTTT.

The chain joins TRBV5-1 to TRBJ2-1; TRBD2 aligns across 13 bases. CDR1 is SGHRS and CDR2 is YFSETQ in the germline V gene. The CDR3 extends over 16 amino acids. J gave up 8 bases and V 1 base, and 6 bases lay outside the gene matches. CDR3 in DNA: TGCGCCAGCAGCTTGATACTAGCGGGAGGGGGTGATGAGCAGTTCTTC. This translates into CASSLILAGGGDEQFF.

CDR3 amino acids: CASSIYPREGTEAFF. The DNA of the CDR3 is TGTGCCAGTAGTATTTACCCCAGGGAGGGCACTGAAGCTTTCTTT. The rearrangement uses TRBV19 and TRBJ1-1, with a weak D call TRBD1 (5 bases). The CDR3 is 15 residues long. CDR1 and CDR2 from the germline V gene are LNHDA and SQIVND (reference sequence). The V end lost 3 bases, the J end lost 4 bases, and 15 bases lay between the germline ends.

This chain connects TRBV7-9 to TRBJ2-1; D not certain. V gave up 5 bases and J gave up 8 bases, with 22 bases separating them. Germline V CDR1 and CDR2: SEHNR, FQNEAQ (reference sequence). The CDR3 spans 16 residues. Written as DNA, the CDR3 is TGTGCCAGCAGCCCGAGGCCCTCCCCCCAATCGCATGAGCAGTTCTTC. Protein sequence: CASSPRPSPQSHEQFF.

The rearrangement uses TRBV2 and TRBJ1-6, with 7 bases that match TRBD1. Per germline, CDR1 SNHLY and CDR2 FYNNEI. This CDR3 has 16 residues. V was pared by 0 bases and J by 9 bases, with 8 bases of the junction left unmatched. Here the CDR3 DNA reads TGTGCCAGCAGTGAAGCGAGAGCAGGGGGAGGTTCACCCCTCCACTTT. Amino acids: CASSEARAGGGSPLHF. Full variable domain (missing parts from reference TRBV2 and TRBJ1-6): EPEVTQTPSHQVTQMGQEVILRCVPISNHLYFYWYRQILGQKVEFLVSFYNNEISEKSEIFDDQFSVERPDGSNFTLKIRSTKLEDSAMYFCASSEARAGGGSPLHFGNGTRLTVT.

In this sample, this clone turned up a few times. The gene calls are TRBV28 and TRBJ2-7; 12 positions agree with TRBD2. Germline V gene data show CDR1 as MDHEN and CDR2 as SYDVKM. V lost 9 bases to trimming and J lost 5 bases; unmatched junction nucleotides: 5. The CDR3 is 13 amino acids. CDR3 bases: TGTGCCAGTCTGACTAGCGGGAGCAACGAGCAGTACTTC. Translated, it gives CASLTSGSNEQYF.

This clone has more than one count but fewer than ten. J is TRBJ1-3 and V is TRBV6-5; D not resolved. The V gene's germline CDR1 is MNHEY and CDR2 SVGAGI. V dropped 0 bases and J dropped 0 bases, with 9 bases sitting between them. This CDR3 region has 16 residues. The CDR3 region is CASSYSRVLSGNTIYF. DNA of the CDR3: TGTGCCAGCAGTTACTCGAGAGTCCTCTCTGGAAACACCATATATTTT.

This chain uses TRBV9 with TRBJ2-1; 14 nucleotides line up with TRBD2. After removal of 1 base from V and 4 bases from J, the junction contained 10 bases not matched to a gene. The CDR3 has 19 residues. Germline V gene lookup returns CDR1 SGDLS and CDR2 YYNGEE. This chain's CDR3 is CASSVLDPGLAGAYNEQFF. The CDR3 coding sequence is TGTGCCAGCAGCGTATTAGATCCGGGACTAGCGGGGGCATACAATGAGCAGTTCTTC.

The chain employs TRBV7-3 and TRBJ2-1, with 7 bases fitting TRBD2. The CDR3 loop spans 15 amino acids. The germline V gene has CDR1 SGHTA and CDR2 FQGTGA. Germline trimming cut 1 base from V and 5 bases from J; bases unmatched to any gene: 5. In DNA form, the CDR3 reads TGTGCCAGCAGCTTAAGTGTGGGAGGGAACAATGAGCAGTTCTTC. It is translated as CASSLSVGGNNEQFF.

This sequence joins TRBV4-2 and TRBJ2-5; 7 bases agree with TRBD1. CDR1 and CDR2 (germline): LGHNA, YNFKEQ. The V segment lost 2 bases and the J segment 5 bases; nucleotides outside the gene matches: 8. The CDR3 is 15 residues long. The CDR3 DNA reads TGTGCCAGCAGCCAACGACAGGGTGCCCAGGAGACCCAGTACTTC. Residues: CASSQRQGAQETQYF.

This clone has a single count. The CDR3 region is CASSFSGGALETQYF. DNA for the CDR3: TGTGCCAGCAGTTTTAGCGGGGGGGCACTCGAGACCCAGTACTTC. The genes are TRBV5-4 and TRBJ2-5; 11 positions agree with TRBD2. V shed 5 bases and J 5 bases; nucleotides not matched to a gene: 8. In germline, CDR1 is SGHNT, CDR2 YYREEE (reference sequence). There are 15 residues in the CDR3.

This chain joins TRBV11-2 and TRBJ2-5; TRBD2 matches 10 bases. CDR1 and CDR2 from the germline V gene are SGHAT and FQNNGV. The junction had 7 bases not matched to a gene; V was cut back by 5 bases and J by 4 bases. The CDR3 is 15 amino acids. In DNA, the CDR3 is TGTGCCAGCAGCCCGAGCGGGGGGGATATAGAGACCCAGTACTTC. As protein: CASSPSGGDIETQYF. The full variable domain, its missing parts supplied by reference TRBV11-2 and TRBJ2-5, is EAGVAQSPRYKIIEKRQSVAFWCNPISGHATLYWYQQILGQGPKLLIQFQNNGVVDDSQLPKDRFSAERLKGVDSTLKIQPAKLEDSAVYLCASSPSGGDIETQYFGPGTRLLVL.

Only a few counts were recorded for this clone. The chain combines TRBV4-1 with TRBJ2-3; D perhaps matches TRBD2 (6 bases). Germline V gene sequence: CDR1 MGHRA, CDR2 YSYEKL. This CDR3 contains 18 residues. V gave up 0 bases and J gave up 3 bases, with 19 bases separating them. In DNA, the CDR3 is TGCGCCAGCAGCCAAGAACCCCGAGGTAGCGGAATGACAGATACGCAGTATTTT. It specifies CASSQEPRGSGMTDTQYF.

DNA for the CDR3: TGTGCCAGCAGCTTACAGGGAAATTCACCCCTCCACTTT. Its protein is CASSLQGNSPLHF. The chain uses TRBV7-9 and TRBJ1-6, with D perhaps matching TRBD1 (5 bases). This CDR3 spans 13 amino acids. Germline CDR1 SEHNR, CDR2 FQNEAQ (reference sequence). Trimming pared 2 bases from V and 7 bases from J, leaving 6 bases between.

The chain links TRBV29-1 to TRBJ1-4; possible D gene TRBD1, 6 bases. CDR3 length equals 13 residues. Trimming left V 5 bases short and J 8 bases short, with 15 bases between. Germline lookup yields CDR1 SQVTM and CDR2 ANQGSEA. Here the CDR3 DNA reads TGCAGCGTTTCGGTTGATAGGGGGGAAAAACTGTTTTTT. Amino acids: CSVSVDRGEKLFF.

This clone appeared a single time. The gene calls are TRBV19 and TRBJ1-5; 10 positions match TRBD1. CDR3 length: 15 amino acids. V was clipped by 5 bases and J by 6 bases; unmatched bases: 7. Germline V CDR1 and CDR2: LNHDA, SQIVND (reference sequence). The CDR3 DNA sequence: TGTGCCAGTAGTCTGGGAGGACAGGGGGGTCAGCCCCAGCATTTT. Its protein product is CASSLGGQGGQPQHF. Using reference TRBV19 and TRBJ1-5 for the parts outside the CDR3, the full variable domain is DGGITQSPKYLFRKEGQNVTLSCEQNLNHDAMYWYRQDPGQGLRLIYYSQIVNDFQKGDIAEGYSVSREKKESFPLTVTSAQKNPTAFYLCASSLGGQGGQPQHFGDGTRLSIL.

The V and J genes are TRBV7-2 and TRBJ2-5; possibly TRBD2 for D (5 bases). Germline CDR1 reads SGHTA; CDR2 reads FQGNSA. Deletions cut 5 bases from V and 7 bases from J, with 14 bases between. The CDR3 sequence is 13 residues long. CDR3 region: CASSPGLRGTQYF. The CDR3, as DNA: TGTGCCAGCAGCCCAGGACTGCGAGGGACCCAGTACTTC. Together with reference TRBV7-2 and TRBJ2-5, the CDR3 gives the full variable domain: GAGVSQSPSNKVTEKGKDVELRCDPISGHTALYWYRQSLGQGLEFLIYFQGNSAPDKSGLPSDRFSAERTGGSVSTLTIQRTQQEDSAVYLCASSPGLRGTQYFGPGTRLLVL.

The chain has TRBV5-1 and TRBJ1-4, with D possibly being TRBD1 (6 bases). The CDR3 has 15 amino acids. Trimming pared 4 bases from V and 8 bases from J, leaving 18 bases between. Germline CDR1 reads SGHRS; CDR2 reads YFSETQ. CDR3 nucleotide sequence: TGCGCCAGCAGCCCCCAGGCGGGGGCTGACGAAAAACTGTTTTTT. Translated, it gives CASSPQAGADEKLFF.

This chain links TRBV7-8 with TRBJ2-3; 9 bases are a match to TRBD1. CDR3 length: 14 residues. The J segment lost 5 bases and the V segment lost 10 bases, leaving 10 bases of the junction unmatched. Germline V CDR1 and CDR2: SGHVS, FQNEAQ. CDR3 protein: CATLEQGAKDTQYF. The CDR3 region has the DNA TGTGCCACCCTCGAACAGGGGGCTAAAGATACGCAGTATTTT.

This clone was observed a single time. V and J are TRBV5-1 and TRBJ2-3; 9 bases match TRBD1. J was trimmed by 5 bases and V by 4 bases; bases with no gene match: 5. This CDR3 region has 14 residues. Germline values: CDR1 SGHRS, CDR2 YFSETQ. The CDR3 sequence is CASSLTGGGDTQYF. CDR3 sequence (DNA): TGCGCCAGCAGCCTTACAGGGGGCGGAGATACGCAGTATTTT.

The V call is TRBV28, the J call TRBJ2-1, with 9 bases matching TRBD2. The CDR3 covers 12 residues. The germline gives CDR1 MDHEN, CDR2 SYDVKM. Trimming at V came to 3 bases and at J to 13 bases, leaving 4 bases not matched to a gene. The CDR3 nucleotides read TGTGCCAGCAGTTTTATAGCGGGAGAACAGTTCTTC. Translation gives CASSFIAGEQFF.

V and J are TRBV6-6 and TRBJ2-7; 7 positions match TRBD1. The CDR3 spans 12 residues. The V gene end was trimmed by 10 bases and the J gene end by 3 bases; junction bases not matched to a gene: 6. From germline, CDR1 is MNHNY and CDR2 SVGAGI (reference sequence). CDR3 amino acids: CATLRDSYEQYF. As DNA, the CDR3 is TGTGCCACCCTAAGGGACAGCTACGAGCAGTACTTC.